Listed here are 4 T cell receptor beta chains from one sample, sequenced in a study of brain metastases from non-small cell lung cancer (dated by TCRdb to the late 2010s). The library was obtained by the immunoSEQ multiplex PCR assay. TCRdb re-hosts the immuneACCESS table, in-frame sequences only. Its copies lack some clones; in the studies checked, an unresolved V gene accounts for under half of them, and the cause for the rest is not known. The sample table holds 15,000 or so clones, of which around 81% were seen once. The leading ten clones occupy 7.5% to 9.5% of the sample. Sequenced: primary lung tumor tissue. Taken with the paper, the label for cell subset or site translates to: primary lung tumor paired with brain metastasis. All receptors derive from a donor at least 40 years old with non-small cell lung cancer.

The chain has TRBV19 and TRBJ2-3, with D perhaps given as TRBD1 or TRBD2 (5 bases each). CDR3 length equals 13 residues. The germline gives CDR1 LNHDA, CDR2 SQIVND (reference sequence). Trimming removed 5 bases at V and 4 bases at J, with 10 bases between. CDR3 loop: CASSGGLADTQYF. The CDR3 DNA is TGTGCCAGTAGTGGGGGATTGGCAGATACGCAGTATTTT.

The chain links TRBV6-5 to TRBJ1-1; the D is unclear. Germline CDR1 MNHEY, CDR2 SVGAGI. Trimming removed 6 bases from V and 5 bases from J, with 13 bases in between. The CDR3 is 13 residues long. CDR3 sequence: CASRGGPGTEAFF. The CDR3 coding sequence is TGTGCCAGCAGGGGAGGCCCGGGGACTGAAGCTTTCTTT.

This CDR3 is CASSPRLLGGYGYTF. The CDR3 DNA is TGTGCCAGCAGTCCGAGACTACTGGGTGGCTATGGCTACACCTTC. The chain employs TRBV6-5 and TRBJ1-2; no clear D. The CDR3 is 15 residues long. Trimming took 5 bases from V and 4 from J, leaving 17 bases between them. Germline V gene lookup returns CDR1 MNHEY and CDR2 SVGAGI.

The rearrangement uses TRBV6-2 or TRBV6-3 and TRBJ2-7, with D uncertain. The V gene lost 0 bases and the J gene lost 2 bases, with 11 bases spanning the gap. The CDR3 consists of 15 residues. The V gene's germline CDR1 is MNHEY and CDR2 SVGEGT. The CDR3 nucleotides read TGTGCCAGCAGTTACTCGAATAGGCCCACCTACGAGCAGTACTTC. Protein product: CASSYSNRPTYEQYF.